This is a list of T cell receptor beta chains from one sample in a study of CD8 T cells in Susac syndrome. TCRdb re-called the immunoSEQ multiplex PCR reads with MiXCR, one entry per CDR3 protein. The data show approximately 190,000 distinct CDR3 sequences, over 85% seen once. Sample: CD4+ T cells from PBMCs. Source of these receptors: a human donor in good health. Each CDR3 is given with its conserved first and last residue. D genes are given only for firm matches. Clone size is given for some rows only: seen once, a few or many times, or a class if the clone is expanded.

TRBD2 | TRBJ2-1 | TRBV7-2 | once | CASSTRRTSFSVGQFF | TGTGCCAGCAGCACCCGGCGGACTAGTTTTTCGGTGGGGCAGTTCTTC
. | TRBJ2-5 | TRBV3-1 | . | CASSQGSTQYF | TGTGCCAGCAGTCAAGGATCGACCCAGTACTTC
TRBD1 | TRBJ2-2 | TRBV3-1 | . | CASSQVGGTGATGELFF | TGTGCCAGCAGCCAAGTTGGAGGGACAGGGGCCACCGGGGAGCTGTTTTTT
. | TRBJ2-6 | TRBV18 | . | CASSPALVGTTGANVLTF | TGTGCCAGCTCACCCGCACTAGTGGGGACAACGGGGGCCAACGTCCTGACTTTC
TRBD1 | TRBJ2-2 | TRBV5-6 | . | CASSRDRAAGELFF | TGTGCCAGCAGCCGGGACAGGGCTGCCGGGGAGCTGTTTTTT
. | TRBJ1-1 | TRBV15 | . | CATSREDGNTEAFF | TGTGCCACCAGCAGGGAGGACGGGAACACTGAAGCTTTCTTT
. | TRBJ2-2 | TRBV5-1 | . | CASSRLVGTGELFF | TGCGCCAGCAGCAGACTAGTTGGCACCGGGGAGCTGTTTTTT
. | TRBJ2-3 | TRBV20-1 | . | CSATGGPRDTQYF | TGCAGTGCTACGGGCGGGCCTCGGGATACGCAGTATTTT
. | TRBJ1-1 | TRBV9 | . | CASSVGRVIGEAFF | TGTGCCAGCAGCGTAGGAAGAGTAATCGGTGAAGCTTTCTTT
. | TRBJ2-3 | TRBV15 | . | CATLGRGRTDTQYF | TGTGCCACCCTCGGCCGAGGTAGGACAGATACGCAGTATTTT
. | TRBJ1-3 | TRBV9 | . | CASSVGAAFSGNTIYF | TGTGCCAGCAGCGTAGGTGCAGCCTTCTCTGGAAACACCATATATTTT
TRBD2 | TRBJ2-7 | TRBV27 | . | CASSYRGGAYEQYF | TGTGCCAGCAGTTACCGCGGGGGGGCCTACGAGCAGTACTTC
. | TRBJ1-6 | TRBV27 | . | CASSLRQEGGANSPLHF | TGTGCCAGCAGCCTTAGACAGGAAGGTGGTGCTAATTCACCCCTCCACTTT
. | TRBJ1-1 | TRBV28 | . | CASSLAGPRLNTEAFF | TGTGCCAGCAGTTTGGCCGGACCTAGATTGAACACTGAAGCTTTCTTT
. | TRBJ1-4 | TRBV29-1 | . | CSVDGGTPNEKLFF | TGCAGCGTCGACGGGGGGACACCTAATGAAAAACTGTTTTTT
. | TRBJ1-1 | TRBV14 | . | CASSQTVFWGAFF | TGTGCCAGCAGCCAGACAGTTTTCTGGGGAGCTTTCTTT
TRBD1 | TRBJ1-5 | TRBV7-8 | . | CASSLGGDRVQPQHF | TGTGCCAGCAGCTTAGGGGGGGACAGGGTACAGCCCCAGCATTTT
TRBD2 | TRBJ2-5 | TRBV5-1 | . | CASSSTSGRFGTQYF | TGCGCCAGCAGCTCGACTAGCGGGCGCTTTGGGACCCAGTACTTC
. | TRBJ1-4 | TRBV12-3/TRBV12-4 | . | CASSLRVSRELFF | TGTGCCAGCAGTTTAAGGGTCTCGAGGGAACTGTTTTTT
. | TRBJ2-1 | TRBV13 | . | CASSLGGGPYNEQFF | TGTGCCAGCAGCTTAGGCGGGGGGCCCTACAATGAGCAGTTCTTC
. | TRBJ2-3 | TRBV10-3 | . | CASHYGRADTQYF | TGTGCCTCTCACTACGGGAGAGCAGATACGCAGTATTTT
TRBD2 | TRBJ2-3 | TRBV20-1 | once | CSATQTSGGADTQYF | TGCAGTGCAACTCAGACTAGCGGGGGGGCAGATACGCAGTATTTT
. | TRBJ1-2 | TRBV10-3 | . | CAISDPGYQGSYTF | TGTGCCATCAGTGATCCAGGGTATCAAGGAAGCTACACCTTC
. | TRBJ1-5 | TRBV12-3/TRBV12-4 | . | CASSSDWAAQHF | TGTGCCAGCAGTTCCGACTGGGCAGCCCAGCATTTT
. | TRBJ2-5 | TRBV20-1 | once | CSATRGTQETQYF | TGCAGTGCTACCCGGGGGACCCAAGAGACCCAGTACTTC
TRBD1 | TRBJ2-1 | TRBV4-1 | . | CASSQFRGLNEQFF | TGCGCCAGCAGCCAATTCAGGGGGCTGAATGAGCAGTTCTTC
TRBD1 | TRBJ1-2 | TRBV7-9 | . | CASSFGQGHYGYTF | TGTGCCAGCAGCTTCGGACAGGGTCACTATGGCTACACCTTC